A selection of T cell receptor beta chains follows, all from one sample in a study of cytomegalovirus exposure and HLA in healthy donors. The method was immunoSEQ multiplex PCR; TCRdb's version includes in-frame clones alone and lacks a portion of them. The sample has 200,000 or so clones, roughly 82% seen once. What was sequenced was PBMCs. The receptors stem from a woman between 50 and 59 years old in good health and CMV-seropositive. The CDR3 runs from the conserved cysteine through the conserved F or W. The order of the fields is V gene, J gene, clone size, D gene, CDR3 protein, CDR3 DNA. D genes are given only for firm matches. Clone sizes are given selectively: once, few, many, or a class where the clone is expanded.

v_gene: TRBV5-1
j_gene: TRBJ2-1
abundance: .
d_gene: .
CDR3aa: CASSLSYNEQFF
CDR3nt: TGCGCCAGCAGCTTGTCTTACAATGAGCAGTTCTTC

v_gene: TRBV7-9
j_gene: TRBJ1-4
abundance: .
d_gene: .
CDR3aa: CASHAGTSEKLFF
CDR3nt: TGTGCCAGCCATGCTGGGACTAGTGAAAAACTGTTTTTT

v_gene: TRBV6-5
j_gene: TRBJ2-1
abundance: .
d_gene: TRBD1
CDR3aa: CASRRRGWSYNEQFF
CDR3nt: TGTGCCAGCAGGCGCAGGGGGTGGTCCTACAATGAGCAGTTCTTC

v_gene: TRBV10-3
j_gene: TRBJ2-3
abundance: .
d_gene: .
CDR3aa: CASSRQIFTDTQYF
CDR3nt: TGTGCCAGCTCAAGACAGATTTTCACAGATACGCAGTATTTT

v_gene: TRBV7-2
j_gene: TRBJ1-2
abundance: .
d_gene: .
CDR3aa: CASSPTTGLGYGYTF
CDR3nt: TGTGCCAGCAGCCCCACTACAGGGCTGGGCTATGGCTACACCTTC

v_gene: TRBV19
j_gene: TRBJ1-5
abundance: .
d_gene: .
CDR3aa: CASSIERGKGTQHF
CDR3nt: TGTGCCAGTAGTATAGAACGGGGGAAGGGGACCCAGCATTTT

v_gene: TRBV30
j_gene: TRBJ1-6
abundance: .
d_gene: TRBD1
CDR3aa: CASGPGQGLSSPLHF
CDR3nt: TGTGCCTCAGGACCGGGACAGGGTTTGAGTTCACCCCTCCACTTT

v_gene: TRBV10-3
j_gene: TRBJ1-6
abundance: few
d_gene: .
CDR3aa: CAISHRDSPLHF
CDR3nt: TGTGCCATCAGCCACAGGGACTCACCCCTCCACTTT

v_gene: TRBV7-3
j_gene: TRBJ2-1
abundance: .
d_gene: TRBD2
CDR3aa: CASSSTRLAGDYNEQFF
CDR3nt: TGTGCCAGCAGCTCTACCCGACTAGCGGGGGACTACAATGAGCAGTTCTTC

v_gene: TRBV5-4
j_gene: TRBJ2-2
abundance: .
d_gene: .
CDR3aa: CASSFVHTGTGELFF
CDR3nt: TGTGCCAGCAGCTTCGTCCATACCGGCACCGGGGAGCTGTTTTTT

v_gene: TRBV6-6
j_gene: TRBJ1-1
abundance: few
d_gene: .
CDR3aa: CASSLDRFMNTEAFF
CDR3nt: TGTGCCAGCAGCCTTGACAGGTTCATGAACACTGAAGCTTTCTTT

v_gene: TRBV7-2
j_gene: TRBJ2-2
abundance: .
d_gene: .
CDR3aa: CASSFTYTGELFF
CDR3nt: TGTGCCAGCAGCTTTACTTACACCGGGGAGCTGTTTTTT

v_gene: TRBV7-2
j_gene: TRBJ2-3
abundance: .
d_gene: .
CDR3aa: CASSYLRFSTDTQYF
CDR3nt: TGTGCCAGCAGCTACCTGCGGTTTAGCACAGATACGCAGTATTTT

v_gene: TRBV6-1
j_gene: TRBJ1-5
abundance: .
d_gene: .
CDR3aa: CASSAGYQPQHF
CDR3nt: TGTGCCAGCAGTGCGGGATATCAGCCCCAGCATTTT

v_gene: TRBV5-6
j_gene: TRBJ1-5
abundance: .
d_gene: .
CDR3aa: CASSLGQANQPQHF
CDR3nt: TGTGCCAGCAGCTTAGGCCAGGCCAATCAGCCCCAGCATTTT

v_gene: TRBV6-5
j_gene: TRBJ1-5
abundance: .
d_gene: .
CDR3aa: CASRNPGDNQPQHF
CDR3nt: TGTGCCAGCAGGAATCCAGGGGACAATCAGCCCCAGCATTTT

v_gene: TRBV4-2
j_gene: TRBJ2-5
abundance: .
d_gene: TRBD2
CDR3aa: CASSQDLAGGFQETQYF
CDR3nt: TGTGCCAGCAGCCAAGATCTAGCGGGGGGGTTCCAGGAGACCCAGTACTTC

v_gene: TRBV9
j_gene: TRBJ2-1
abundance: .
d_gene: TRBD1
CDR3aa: CASSVSGGLSYNEQFF
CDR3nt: TGTGCCAGCAGCGTATCAGGGGGCCTCTCCTACAATGAGCAGTTCTTC

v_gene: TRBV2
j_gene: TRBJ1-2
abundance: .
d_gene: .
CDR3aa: CASGDLTGGPHTF
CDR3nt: TGTGCCAGCGGTGATCTAACGGGAGGGCCCCACACCTTC

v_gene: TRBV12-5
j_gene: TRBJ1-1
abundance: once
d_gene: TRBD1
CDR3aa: CASAIPGGTEAFF
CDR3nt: TGTGCTAGTGCCATCCCAGGGGGCACTGAAGCTTTCTTT

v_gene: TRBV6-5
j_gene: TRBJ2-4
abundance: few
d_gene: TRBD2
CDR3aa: CASSTSGGPKNIQYF
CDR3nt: TGTGCCAGCAGTACTAGCGGGGGGCCCAAAAACATTCAGTACTTC

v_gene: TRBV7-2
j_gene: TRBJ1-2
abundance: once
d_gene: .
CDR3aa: CASSLGRYYGYTF
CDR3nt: TGTGCCAGCAGCCTCGGCAGGTACTATGGCTACACCTTC

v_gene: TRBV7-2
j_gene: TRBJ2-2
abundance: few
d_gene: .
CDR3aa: CASRYWAGTGELFF
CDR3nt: TGTGCCAGCAGATATTGGGCCGGTACCGGGGAGCTGTTTTTT

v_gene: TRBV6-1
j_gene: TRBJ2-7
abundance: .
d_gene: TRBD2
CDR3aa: CASSPPSGGGYEQYF
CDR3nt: TGTGCCAGCAGCCCGCCTAGCGGGGGAGGGTACGAGCAGTACTTC

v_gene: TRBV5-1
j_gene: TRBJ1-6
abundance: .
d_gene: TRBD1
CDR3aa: CASSLGTGVPNSPLHF
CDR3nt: TGCGCCAGCAGCTTGGGGACAGGGGTTCCTAATTCACCCCTCCACTTT

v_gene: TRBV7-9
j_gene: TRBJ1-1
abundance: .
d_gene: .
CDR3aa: CASSSQGSDTEAFF
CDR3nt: TGTGCCAGCAGCTCCCAGGGGAGTGACACTGAAGCTTTCTTT

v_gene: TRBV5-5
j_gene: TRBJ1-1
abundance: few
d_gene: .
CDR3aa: CASSFDSMNTEAFF
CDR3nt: TGTGCCAGCAGCTTCGACAGTATGAACACTGAAGCTTTCTTT

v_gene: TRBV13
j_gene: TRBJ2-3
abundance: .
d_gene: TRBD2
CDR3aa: CASSLDRTSGEDTQYF
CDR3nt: TGTGCCAGCAGCTTAGATAGGACTAGCGGTGAAGATACGCAGTATTTT

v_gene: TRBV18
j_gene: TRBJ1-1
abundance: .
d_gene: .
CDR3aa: CASSSLRDTEAFF
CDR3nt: TGTGCCAGCTCATCCTTACGGGACACTGAAGCTTTCTTT